Each of the 18 T cell receptor beta chains below was sequenced from the same sample in a study of cytomegalovirus exposure and HLA in healthy donors (dated by TCRdb to about 2017). To prepare the library, the immunoSEQ multiplex PCR assay was applied. The multiplex PCR relied on a mix of 60 forward primers for TCR Vbeta segments and 13 reverse primers for TCR Jbeta segments. TCRdb took this table from immuneACCESS and kept in-frame rearrangements with V and J called. Such tables lack part of the clones; where checked against another copy, unresolved V genes explain under half of the gap, and the rest is unexplained. The sample data list fewer than 150,000 clones, and about 80% of these were observed just once. The top ten clones comprise 4.5% to 5% of the sample. Material for sequencing was PBMCs. These receptors all stem from a man aged 25 to 40 in good health.

The V and J genes are TRBV5-1 and TRBJ2-1, with 7 nucleotides matching TRBD2. CDR1 and CDR2 from the germline V gene are SGHRS and YFSETQ. Germline trimming cut 7 bases from V and 5 bases from J; bases unmatched to any gene: 6. The CDR3 is 13 amino acids. CDR3 nucleotide sequence: TGCGCCAGCCAGCGGGACGTTAACAATGAGCAGTTCTTC. It is translated as CASQRDVNNEQFF.

This clone was seen a single time. The chain is built from TRBV27 and TRBJ2-3, with TRBD2 matching 7 bases. Germline trimming cut 5 bases from V and 0 bases from J; bases unmatched to any gene: 20. The germline V gene has CDR1 MNHEY and CDR2 SMNVEV (reference sequence). The CDR3 is 20 amino acids. CDR3 sequence reads: CASSHRRTGGTRLSTDTQYF. The CDR3 coding sequence is TGTGCCAGCAGTCACCGTCGAACGGGAGGTACCCGCCTTAGCACAGATACGCAGTATTTT.

This chain uses TRBV30 with TRBJ1-1, with TRBD1 matching 8 bases. V shed 2 bases and J 5 bases; nucleotides not matched to a gene: 4. The CDR3 is made up of 13 amino acids. Germline V CDR1 and CDR2: GTSNPN, SVGIG (reference sequence). The DNA for the CDR3 is TGTGCCTGGAGTCTCAGGGGGCTTACTGAAGCTTTCTTT. This encodes CAWSLRGLTEAFF.

This chain joins TRBV5-1 and TRBJ2-7, with 8 bases fitting TRBD2. CDR1 SGHRS and CDR2 YFSETQ come from the germline V gene. Losses at the gene ends were 5 bases for V and 2 bases for J; bases not matched to a gene: 9. This CDR3 comprises 15 residues. The CDR3 loop is CASSAERGGPYEQYF. CDR3 coding DNA: TGCGCCAGCAGTGCCGAACGGGGGGGGCCCTACGAGCAGTACTTC.

The chain is built from TRBV6-1 and TRBJ1-6; a weak D match, TRBD1 (5 bases). Germline assignment: CDR1 MNHNS and CDR2 SASEGT. This CDR3 comprises 15 residues. Trimming stripped 2 bases from V and 2 bases from J, with 7 bases between. CDR3 sequence (DNA): TGTGCCAGCAGTGAACAGGGTACCTATAATTCACCCCTCCACTTT. It translates to CASSEQGTYNSPLHF.

V and J are TRBV5-4 and TRBJ2-3; D is possibly TRBD1 (5 bases). Germline V gene data show CDR1 as SGHNT and CDR2 as YYREEE (reference sequence). V lost 0 bases to trimming and J lost 4 bases, with 9 bases between them. The CDR3 has 14 residues. The CDR3 reads CASSLGLGPDTQYF. CDR3 in DNA: TGTGCCAGCAGCTTGGGATTGGGGCCAGATACGCAGTATTTT.

This chain's CDR3 is CASSQGSGTEQFF. The CDR3 region has the DNA TGTGCCAGCAGCCAGGGGTCGGGAACTGAGCAGTTCTTC. The chain employs TRBV7-3 and TRBJ2-1; possibly TRBD1 for D (6 bases). The CDR3 contains 13 residues. Germline V gene sequence: CDR1 SGHTA, CDR2 FQGTGA. V was shortened by 5 bases and J by 9 bases, with 14 bases between the two germline ends.

On this clone: The junction does not match germline at one end; this may be a read error. J is TRBJ2-7 and V is TRBV7-9; D is perhaps TRBD2 (5 bases). The CDR3 is made up of 12 amino acids. Per germline, CDR1 SEHNR and CDR2 FQNEAQ (reference sequence). CDR3: CSSRYGNYEQYF. The CDR3 DNA sequence: TGTTCCAGCAGATACGGGAACTACGAGCAGTACTTC.

The chain carries TRBV9 and TRBJ2-5; 10 bases fit TRBD2. The CDR3 sequence is 15 residues long. CDR1 SGDLS and CDR2 YYNGEE come from the germline V gene. J lost 5 bases, V lost 0 bases, and 4 bases had no gene match. CDR3 residues: CASSVGGAGGETQYF. CDR3 in DNA: TGTGCCAGCAGCGTAGGCGGAGCGGGAGGGGAGACCCAGTACTTC.

The chain employs TRBV19 and TRBJ1-2; TRBD1 matches 9 bases. The trim removed 10 bases at V and 8 bases at J, leaving 23 bases unmatched. The CDR3 has 17 amino acids. The germline gives CDR1 LNHDA, CDR2 SQIVND (reference sequence). The CDR3 loop is CATAIRLRDRAGRGYTF. Here the CDR3 DNA reads TGTGCCACCGCAATCCGTCTCCGGGACAGGGCTGGCAGGGGCTACACCTTC.

Here the CDR3 DNA reads TGCGCCAGCAGCTTGTTCCCCCAGGGGATGAACACTGAAGCTTTCTTT. Amino acids: CASSLFPQGMNTEAFF. The chain is built from TRBV5-1 and TRBJ1-1; tentatively, D is TRBD1 (6 bases). The length of the CDR3 is 16 residues. Trimming left V 1 base short and J 0 bases short, with 13 bases between. Per germline, CDR1 SGHRS and CDR2 YFSETQ.

This clone was recorded only once. The chain recombines TRBV2 with TRBJ2-1, with D perhaps TRBD2 (6 bases). The V gene lost 9 bases and the J gene lost 0 bases, with 9 bases spanning the gap. Germline loops: CDR1 SNHLY, CDR2 FYNNEI. The CDR3 totals 13 residues. CDR3 nucleotide sequence: TGTGCCAGGGGGGGAAGCTCCTACAATGAGCAGTTCTTC. It encodes CARGGSSYNEQFF.

The chain has TRBV6-1 and TRBJ1-1; D may be TRBD1 (5 bases). Looked up from germline, CDR1 is MNHNS and CDR2 is SASEGT. The CDR3 spans 15 residues. V was cut by 8 bases and J by 3 bases, with 19 bases left in between. In DNA, the CDR3 is TGTGCCAGCCTCGCAGGGAGAGCGGGACACACTGAAGCTTTCTTT. It codes for CASLAGRAGHTEAFF.

V gene TRBV9 combines with J gene TRBJ2-3; possible D gene TRBD2, 6 bases. The V and J ends lost 6 bases and 1 base respectively, with 9 bases between them. This CDR3 has 13 residues. The germline V gene encodes CDR1 SGDLS and CDR2 YYNGEE. CDR3 DNA sequence: TGTGCCAGCAAAAGGGAGGGCACAGATACGCAGTATTTT. Translation gives CASKREGTDTQYF.

This clone is medium-sized in the sample. The gene calls are TRBV5-4 and TRBJ2-3; 7 positions agree with TRBD1. The CDR3 has 19 amino acids. Germline CDR1 SGHNT, CDR2 YYREEE (reference sequence). V was pared by 0 bases and J by 0 bases, with 13 bases of the junction left unmatched. The CDR3 is CASSLDGTALILSTDTQYF. The DNA for the CDR3 is TGTGCCAGCAGCTTGGACGGGACAGCCCTCATCCTTAGCACAGATACGCAGTATTTT.

The chain employs TRBV28 and TRBJ2-7; D may be TRBD1 (5 bases). The CDR3 loop spans 13 amino acids. Germline CDR1 reads MDHEN; CDR2 reads SYDVKM. V was trimmed by 8 bases and J by 4 bases, leaving 15 bases between them. The CDR3 nucleotides are TGTGCCAGCCTGGGGCAGGGTGGGTACGAGCAGTACTTC. Protein sequence: CASLGQGGYEQYF.

The chain couples TRBV7-7 to TRBJ2-5; D perhaps matches TRBD2 (6 bases). The length of the CDR3 is 14 residues. Per the germline V gene, CDR1 is SSHAT and CDR2 is FNYEAQ (reference sequence). V was trimmed by 0 bases and J by 4 bases, leaving 9 bases between them. The CDR3 DNA reads TGTGCCAGCAGCTTAGCGGGGGGTCCAGAGACCCAGTACTTC. Amino acids: CASSLAGGPETQYF.

This chain uses TRBV19 with TRBJ2-1, with a weak D call TRBD2 (6 bases). Trimming shortened V by 6 bases and J by 5 bases, and 17 bases separated the two germline ends. The CDR3 runs 15 residues. The germline V gene has CDR1 LNHDA and CDR2 SQIVND (reference sequence). DNA of the CDR3: TGTGCCAGTAGAGGGCGGGGTTTAAGCCACAATGAGCAGTTCTTC. This codes for CASRGRGLSHNEQFF. Supplemented by reference TRBV19 and TRBJ2-1, the full variable domain reads DGGITQSPKYLFRKEGQNVTLSCEQNLNHDAMYWYRQDPGQGLRLIYYSQIVNDFQKGDIAEGYSVSREKKESFPLTVTSAQKNPTAFYLCASRGRGLSHNEQFFGPGTRLTVL.